The clone carrying this TCR beta chain was found a few times. No antigen is known for it. TCRdb called the 5' RACE reads again in MiXCR, with one record for every CDR3 protein. This sample has about 340,000 distinct CDR3 sequences, with about 10% found just once. Germline V gene lookup returns CDR1 LGHDT and CDR2 YNNKEL (reference sequence). The V end was cut by 1 base, the J end by 11 bases, with 14 bases between. The length of the CDR3 is 13 residues. This specimen comes from a study of identical twins. Findings of the study overall: Beta clonotypes that were abundant in cord blood contained fewer insertions, a pattern absent from memory repertoires. Twins shared out-of-frame alpha sequences with excess low generation probability.

What was sequenced was naive T cells sorted from blood. The chain uses TRBV3-1 and TRBJ1-1; D may be TRBD1 (5 bases). This clonotype was sampled from a woman between 50 and 59 years old in good health. CDR3 nucleotide sequence: TGTGCCAGCAGCCAAGGAACGGGTCGGGGGGCTTTCTTT. Encoded protein: CASSQGTGRGAFF. Combining the CDR3 with reference TRBV3-1 and TRBJ1-1 gives the whole variable domain DTAVSQTPKYLVTQMGNDKSIKCEQNLGHDTMYWYKQDSKKFLKIMFSYNNKELIINETVPNRFSPKSPDKAHLNLHINSLELGDSAVYFCASSQGTGRGAFFGQGTRLTVV.